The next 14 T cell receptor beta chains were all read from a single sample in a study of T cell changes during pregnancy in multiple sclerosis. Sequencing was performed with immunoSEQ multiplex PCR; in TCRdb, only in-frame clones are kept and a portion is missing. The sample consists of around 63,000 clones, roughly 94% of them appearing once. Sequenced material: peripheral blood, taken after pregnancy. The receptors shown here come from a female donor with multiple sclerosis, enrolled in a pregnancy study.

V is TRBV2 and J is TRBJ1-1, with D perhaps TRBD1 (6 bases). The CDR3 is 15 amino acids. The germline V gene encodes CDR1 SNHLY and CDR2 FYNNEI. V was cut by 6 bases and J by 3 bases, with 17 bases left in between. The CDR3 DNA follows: TGTGCCAGCAGGTCCCAGGGGCTGCGGGACACTGAAGCTTTCTTT. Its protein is CASRSQGLRDTEAFF. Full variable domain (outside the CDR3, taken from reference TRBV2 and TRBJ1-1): EPEVTQTPSHQVTQMGQEVILRCVPISNHLYFYWYRQILGQKVEFLVSFYNNEISEKSEIFDDQFSVERPDGSNFTLKIRSTKLEDSAMYFCASRSQGLRDTEAFFGQGTRLTVV.

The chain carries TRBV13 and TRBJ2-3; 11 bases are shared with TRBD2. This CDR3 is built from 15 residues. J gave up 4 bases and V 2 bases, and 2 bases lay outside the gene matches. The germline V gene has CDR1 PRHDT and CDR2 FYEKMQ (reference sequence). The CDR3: CASSLPSGRSDTQYF. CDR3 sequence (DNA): TGTGCCAGCAGCTTACCTAGCGGGAGGTCAGATACGCAGTATTTT.

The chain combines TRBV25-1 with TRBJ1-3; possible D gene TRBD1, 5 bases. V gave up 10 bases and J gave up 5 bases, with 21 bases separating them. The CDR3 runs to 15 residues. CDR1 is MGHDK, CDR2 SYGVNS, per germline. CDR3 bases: TGTGCCACAATTGGGGATGGGGCAAGAAGAAACACCATATATTTT. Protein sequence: CATIGDGARRNTIYF.

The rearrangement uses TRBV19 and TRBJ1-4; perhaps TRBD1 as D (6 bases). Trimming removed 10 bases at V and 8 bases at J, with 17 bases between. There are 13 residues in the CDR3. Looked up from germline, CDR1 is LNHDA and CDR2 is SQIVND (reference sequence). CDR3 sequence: CATTDSPWEKLFF. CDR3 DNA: TGTGCCACCACGGACAGCCCCTGGGAAAAACTGTTTTTT.

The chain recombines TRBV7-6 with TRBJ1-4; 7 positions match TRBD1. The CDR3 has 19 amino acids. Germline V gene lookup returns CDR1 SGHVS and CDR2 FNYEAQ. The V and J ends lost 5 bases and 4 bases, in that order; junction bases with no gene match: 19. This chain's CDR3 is CASSNAVGRERGLNEKLFF. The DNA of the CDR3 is TGTGCCAGCAGCAATGCGGTGGGCAGGGAGAGGGGGCTTAATGAAAAACTGTTTTTT.

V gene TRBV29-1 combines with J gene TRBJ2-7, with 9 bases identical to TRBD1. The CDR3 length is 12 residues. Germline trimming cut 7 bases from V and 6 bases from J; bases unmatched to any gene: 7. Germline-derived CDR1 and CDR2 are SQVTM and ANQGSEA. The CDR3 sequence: CSAWTGDGEQYF. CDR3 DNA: TGCAGCGCTTGGACAGGGGACGGCGAGCAGTACTTC.

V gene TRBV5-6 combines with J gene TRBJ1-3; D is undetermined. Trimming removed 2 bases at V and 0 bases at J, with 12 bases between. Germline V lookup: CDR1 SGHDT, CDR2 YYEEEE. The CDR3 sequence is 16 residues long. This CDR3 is CASSFLTEISGNTIYF. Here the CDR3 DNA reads TGTGCCAGCAGCTTTTTGACTGAGATCTCTGGAAACACCATATATTTT.

Written as DNA, the CDR3 is TGTGCCAGCAGCCAAGATCTTTCCAGGGGACGGACTGAAGCTTTCTTT. As protein: CASSQDLSRGRTEAFF. This chain connects TRBV14 to TRBJ1-1; D is perhaps TRBD1 (6 bases). Germline lookup yields CDR1 SGHDN and CDR2 FVKESK. This CDR3 comprises 16 residues. V dropped 0 bases and J dropped 5 bases, with 16 bases sitting between them.

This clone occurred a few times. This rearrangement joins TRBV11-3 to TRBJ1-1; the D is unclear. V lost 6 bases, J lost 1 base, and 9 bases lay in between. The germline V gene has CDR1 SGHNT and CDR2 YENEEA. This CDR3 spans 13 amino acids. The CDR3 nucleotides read TGTGCCAGCAGTTCACACAAGAACACTGAAGCTTTCTTT. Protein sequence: CASSSHKNTEAFF. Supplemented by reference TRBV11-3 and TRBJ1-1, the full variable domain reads EAGVVQSPRYKIIEKKQPVAFWCNPISGHNTLYWYLQNLGQGPELLIRYENEEAVDDSQLPKDRFSAERLKGVDSTLKIQPAELGDSAVYLCASSSHKNTEAFFGQGTRLTVV.

Written as DNA, the CDR3 is TGTGCCAGCAGCCTACGTACGGAGGCGGTCGAGCAGTACTTC. Amino acids: CASSLRTEAVEQYF. V is TRBV11-2 and J is TRBJ2-7; D possibly corresponds to TRBD2 (5 bases). The CDR3 totals 14 residues. Germline V gene lookup returns CDR1 SGHAT and CDR2 FQNNGV. V gave up 5 bases and J gave up 6 bases, with 17 bases separating them. The entire variable domain, with the rest obtained from reference TRBV11-2 and TRBJ2-7, is as follows: EAGVAQSPRYKIIEKRQSVAFWCNPISGHATLYWYQQILGQGPKLLIQFQNNGVVDDSQLPKDRFSAERLKGVDSTLKIQPAKLEDSAVYLCASSLRTEAVEQYFGPGTRLTVT.

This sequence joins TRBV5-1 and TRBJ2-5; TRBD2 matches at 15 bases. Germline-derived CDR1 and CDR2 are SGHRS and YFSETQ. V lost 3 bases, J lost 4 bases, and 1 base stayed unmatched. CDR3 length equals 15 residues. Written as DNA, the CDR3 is TGCGCCAGCAGCTCGGGACTAGCGGGAGGAGAGACCCAGTACTTC. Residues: CASSSGLAGGETQYF.

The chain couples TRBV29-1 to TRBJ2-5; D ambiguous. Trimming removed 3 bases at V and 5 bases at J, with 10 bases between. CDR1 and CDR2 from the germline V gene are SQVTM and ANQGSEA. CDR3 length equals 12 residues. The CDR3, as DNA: TGCAGCGTTGACGGGTACTGGGAGACCCAGTACTTC. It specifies CSVDGYWETQYF.

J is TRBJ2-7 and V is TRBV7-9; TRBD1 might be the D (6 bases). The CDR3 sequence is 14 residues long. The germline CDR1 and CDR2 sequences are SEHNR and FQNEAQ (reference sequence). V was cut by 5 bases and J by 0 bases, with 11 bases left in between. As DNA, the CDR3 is TGTGCCAGCAGCCCAGAACAGGGCTCCTACGAGCAGTACTTC. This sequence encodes CASSPEQGSYEQYF.

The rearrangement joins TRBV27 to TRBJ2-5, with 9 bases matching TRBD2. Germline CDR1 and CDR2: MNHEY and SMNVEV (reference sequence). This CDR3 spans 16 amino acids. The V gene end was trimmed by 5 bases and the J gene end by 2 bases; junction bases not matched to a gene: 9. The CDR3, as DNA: TGTGCCAGCAGTCAATTAGCGGGAGTGGGTCAAGAGACCCAGTACTTC. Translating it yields CASSQLAGVGQETQYF.